A single sample is the source of the 16 T cell receptor beta chains below, sequenced in a study of Graves' ophthalmopathy and Graves' hyperthyroidism. Amplified TCR beta CDR3 regions were obtained using RNA transcripts as template. Second-round multiplex PCR followed a first-round RT-PCR using HTBI primers. Each CDR3 protein is one row after TCRdb ran MiXCR on the multiplex PCR reads. The data contain around 660,000 distinct CDR3 sequences, about 38% of them singletons. The sample was peripheral blood. Source of these receptors: an adult man with Graves' ophthalmopathy.

The chain is built from TRBV12-3 or TRBV12-4 and TRBJ2-5; TRBD1 agrees at 10 bases. The CDR3 covers 16 residues. The CDR3 DNA reads TGTGCTAGTGGTACGGGACAGGGGATACCCCAAGAGACCCAGTACTTC. The encoded protein is CASGTGQGIPQETQYF.

The chain uses TRBV2 and TRBJ2-2; D is uncertain. Germline V gene data show CDR1 as SNHLY and CDR2 as FYNNEI. With 8 bases removed from V and 1 base from J, the gap between germline ends came to 14 bases. The CDR3 is made up of 15 amino acids. The CDR3 here is CASDQTGRNTGELFF. The CDR3 DNA follows: TGTGCCAGCGACCAGACGGGCAGGAACACCGGGGAGCTGTTTTTT.

CDR3 nucleotide sequence: TGTGCCAGCAGCCCCCGGCAGGGGAACGGTTCACCCCTCCACTTT. Translating it yields CASSPRQGNGSPLHF. The chain recombines TRBV7-6 with TRBJ1-6; possibly TRBD1 for D (6 bases). The germline V and J ends were trimmed by 5 bases and 9 bases, with 17 bases remaining between them. The germline V gene encodes CDR1 SGHVS and CDR2 FNYEAQ. CDR3 length equals 15 residues.

The V gene is TRBV19, the J gene TRBJ1-2, with D perhaps TRBD1 (6 bases). CDR1 and CDR2 (germline): LNHDA, SQIVND (reference sequence). This CDR3 contains 12 residues. Trimming left V 6 bases short and J 4 bases short, with 9 bases between. Here the CDR3 DNA reads TGTGCCAGTAGCGGGGGCGTCTATGGCTACACCTTC. It is translated as CASSGGVYGYTF. Using reference TRBV19 and TRBJ1-2 for the parts outside the CDR3, the full variable domain is DGGITQSPKYLFRKEGQNVTLSCEQNLNHDAMYWYRQDPGQGLRLIYYSQIVNDFQKGDIAEGYSVSREKKESFPLTVTSAQKNPTAFYLCASSGGVYGYTFGSGTRLTVV.

V is TRBV29-1 and J is TRBJ1-4, with D unclear. This CDR3 region has 12 residues. The V gene's germline CDR1 is SQVTM and CDR2 ANQGSEA. Between the trimmed V and J ends, which lost 6 bases and 6 bases, there was a span of 11 bases. The CDR3 bases are TGCAGCGTCGATTGGGAGGATGAAAAACTGTTTTTT. Amino acid sequence: CSVDWEDEKLFF.

Details on this clonotype: A much larger clonotype is one base distant, so this may be a read error. The chain couples TRBV2 to TRBJ1-4; unclear D gene. Per the germline V gene, CDR1 is SNHLY and CDR2 is FYNNEI. CDR3 size: 14 residues. This CDR3 is CASREVRSNEKLFF. As DNA, the CDR3 is TGTGCCAGCAGGGAAGTTCGGTCTAATGAAAAACTGTTTTTT.

In nucleotides, the CDR3 is TGCAGTGCTAGAGAGGAGGGAGTGTACGAGCAGTACGTC. Translation gives CSAREEGVYEQYV. The gene calls are TRBV20-1 and TRBJ2-7, with D possibly TRBD2 on 6 matching bases. The germline CDR1 and CDR2 sequences are DFQATT and SNEGSKA (reference sequence). V shed 0 bases and J shed 4 bases, with 10 bases lying between them. This CDR3 comprises 13 residues.

This clonotype was seen many times. The chain joins TRBV10-3 to TRBJ1-5; D not certain. There are 14 residues in the CDR3. The germline gives CDR1 ENHRY, CDR2 SYGVKD. The ends were cut back, 10 bases at V and 6 bases at J, with 19 bases in the middle. CDR3 protein: CATSHEGFSQPQHF. The CDR3 DNA sequence: TGTGCCACCTCTCACGAGGGTTTCAGTCAGCCCCAGCATTTT.

This chain links TRBV19 with TRBJ2-7, with 9 bases fitting TRBD1. This CDR3 is built from 15 residues. After removal of 4 bases from V and 2 bases from J, the junction contained 6 bases not matched to a gene. The germline CDR1 and CDR2 sequences are LNHDA and SQIVND (reference sequence). This CDR3 is CASSTRGTGTYEQYF. The CDR3 DNA reads as TGTGCCAGTAGTACGCGAGGGACAGGGACCTACGAGCAGTACTTC.

This clonotype was detected only a few times. A read error may account for a junction end that differs from germline. This rearrangement joins TRBV7-2 to TRBJ1-5; D not certain. The CDR3 covers 15 residues. Germline V gene lookup returns CDR1 SGHTA and CDR2 FQGNSA. The DNA for the CDR3 is TGCGCCAGCAGCCAGTCCCGCGGCGAGAATCAGCCCCAGCATTTT. Protein product: CASSQSRGENQPQHF.

The chain combines TRBV7-6 with TRBJ1-5; D is unresolved. The length of the CDR3 is 13 residues. V was cut by 5 bases and J by 8 bases, with 13 bases left in between. Looked up from germline, CDR1 is SGHVS and CDR2 is FNYEAQ. The CDR3 reads CASSLGISEPQHF. The CDR3 DNA reads TGTGCCAGCAGCCTCGGGATTTCGGAGCCCCAGCATTTT.

The V gene is TRBV10-3, the J gene TRBJ1-6; TRBD1 agrees at 9 bases. V was pared by 7 bases and J by 8 bases, with 6 bases of the junction left unmatched. In germline, CDR1 is ENHRY, CDR2 SYGVKD. The CDR3 runs 14 residues. The CDR3 region has the DNA TGTGCCATCAACCGGGACAGGGTAGATTCACCCCTCCACTTT. It yields the protein CAINRDRVDSPLHF.

Comment on this clonotype: A much larger clone differs by one base, so this may be a read error. This likely comes from a read error, as the CDR3 has no conserved phenylalanine or tryptophan at its end. Here the CDR3 DNA reads TGTGCCAGCAGCCCGCCTCAGGGCACTGAAGCTTTCATT. Protein sequence: CASSPPQGTEAFI. The V gene is TRBV7-3, the J gene TRBJ1-1; weak D call: TRBD1 (5 bases). Germline assignment: CDR1 SGHTA and CDR2 FQGTGA. The CDR3 totals 13 residues. V gave up 5 bases and J gave up 4 bases, with 11 bases separating them.

This clonotype has at least ten counts. The chain is built from TRBV25-1 and TRBJ2-2; 9 bases are a match to TRBD1. Germline V gene lookup returns CDR1 MGHDK and CDR2 SYGVNS. The CDR3 contains 15 residues. The J segment lost 3 bases and the V segment lost 5 bases, leaving 4 bases of the junction unmatched. The CDR3 nucleotides are TGTGCCAGCAGTCTCCGGGACAGGGACACCGGGGAGCTGTTTTTT. Protein product: CASSLRDRDTGELFF.

Comment on this clonotype: This could be a read error, since a much larger clone is one nucleotide away. The V and J genes are TRBV20-1 and TRBJ1-5; D might be TRBD1 (6 bases). The germline gives CDR1 DFQATT, CDR2 SNEGSKA (reference sequence). CDR3 length: 15 residues. With 1 base removed from V and 7 bases from J, the gap between germline ends came to 17 bases. The CDR3 spells CSARVARGAGQPQHF. CDR3 sequence (DNA): TGCAGTGCTAGAGTGGCCCGGGGGGCAGGGCAGCCCCAGCATTTT.

There are many counts of this clonotype. The rearrangement uses TRBV24-1 and TRBJ1-6; TRBD1 matches at 7 bases. Trimming took 12 bases from V and 10 from J; bases not matched to a gene: 11. There are 13 residues in the CDR3. Germline-derived CDR1 and CDR2 are KGHDR and SFDVKD. CDR3 coding DNA: TGTGCCCCAAGGCATAGGGGGCGATCACCCCTCCACTTT. This translates into CAPRHRGRSPLHF.